Presented here are 12 T cell receptor beta chains from one specimen sequenced in a study of OX40 agonist ivuxolimab in advanced cancers. Clones were sequenced by immunoSEQ multiplex PCR, and TCRdb holds only the in-frame ones, with some missing. The sample records roughly 75,000 clones, about 86% being singletons. Here the sequenced sample was CD4+ or CD8+ T cells sorted from blood, taken in a trial of the OX40 agonist ivuxolimab. These TCRs come from an adult with an advanced solid tumor such as melanoma, head and neck, liver or kidney cancer.

The chain combines TRBV30 with TRBJ2-7; maybe TRBD2 (5 bases). The CDR3 length is 17 residues. Germline V CDR1 and CDR2: GTSNPN, SVGIG (reference sequence). Trimming took off 0 bases at V and 0 bases at J, with 18 bases between the two ends. The CDR3 DNA reads as TGTGCCTGGAGTGTATCCAGCCTCCTAGCAATCTCCTACGAGCAGTACTTC. It translates to CAWSVSSLLAISYEQYF.

This CDR3 reads CASSDSRRGRDNEQFF. CDR3 DNA: TGTGCCAGCAGTGACTCCCGGCGGGGGCGAGACAATGAGCAGTTCTTC. The V call is TRBV6-4, the J call TRBJ2-1; D is perhaps TRBD2 (7 bases). V was cut by 0 bases and J by 5 bases, with 14 bases left in between. The germline V gene has CDR1 MRHNA and CDR2 SNTAGT. The CDR3 has 16 residues.

This clone appeared a single time. The chain uses TRBV9 and TRBJ1-1; D possibly corresponds to TRBD1 (6 bases). The CDR3 runs 13 residues. The V end lost 4 bases, the J end lost 7 bases, and 14 bases lay between the germline ends. The germline CDR1 and CDR2 sequences are SGDLS and YYNGEE. The CDR3 bases are TGTGCCAGCAGCCTGACAGGCTGGCATGAAGCTTTCTTT. It codes for CASSLTGWHEAFF.

Only a few counts were recorded for this clone. The chain carries TRBV21-1 and TRBJ2-7; TRBD1 was called by the table and not checked on the DNA. TRBV21-1 has pseudogene status. The CDR3 totals 15 residues. The DNA of the CDR3 is TGTGCCAGCAGCCCCGAGGGACAGGGGAGCTACGAGCAGTACTTC. Translating gives CASSPEGQGSYEQYF.

The chain carries TRBV5-1 and TRBJ2-1, with D possibly TRBD1 on 5 matching bases. This CDR3 has 12 amino acids. Per germline, CDR1 SGHRS and CDR2 YFSETQ. Trimming cost V 4 bases and J 8 bases, with 10 bases left between them. CDR3 nucleotide sequence: TGCGCCAGCAGCCGGGCAGGGTATGAGCAGTTCTTC. It codes for CASSRAGYEQFF.

The chain links TRBV7-2 to TRBJ2-7, with 10 bases lining up with TRBD2. Germline V gene lookup returns CDR1 SGHTA and CDR2 FQGNSA. J was trimmed by 2 bases and V by 4 bases; bases with no gene match: 2. CDR3 size: 14 residues. CDR3 nucleotides: TGTGCCAGCAGCTACGGACTAGCGGCCTACGAGCAGTACTTC. Translating gives CASSYGLAAYEQYF.

J is TRBJ2-5 and V is TRBV21-1; the DNA was not used to check the table's D call, TRBD2. The closer fit of TRBJ2-7 to the DNA end suggests the J call may be wrong. TRBV21-1 is a documented pseudogene. The CDR3 loop spans 15 amino acids. Here the CDR3 DNA reads TGTGCCAGCAGCCTTCCGGGACCCGTGGACTACGAGCAGTACTTC. Amino acid sequence: CASSLPGPVDYEQYF.

The chain joins TRBV5-1 to TRBJ2-7; 10 nucleotides align to TRBD1. The CDR3 totals 13 residues. V was pared by 7 bases and J by 6 bases, with 7 bases of the junction left unmatched. The germline V gene encodes CDR1 SGHRS and CDR2 YFSETQ. CDR3 nucleotide sequence: TGCGCCAGCGCGAGACAGGGGGCAGGCGAGCAGTACTTC. Amino acids: CASARQGAGEQYF.

The chain has TRBV5-1 and TRBJ1-4; D is unresolved. V gave up 3 bases and J gave up 7 bases, with 16 bases separating them. Looked up from germline, CDR1 is SGHRS and CDR2 is YFSETQ. The CDR3 is 15 amino acids. The CDR3 nucleotides are TGCGCCAGCAGCTCCGTAGGAGCCGAGGGTGAAAAACTGTTTTTT. Protein product: CASSSVGAEGEKLFF.

This chain connects TRBV10-3 to TRBJ2-7; the match to TRBD2 covers 9 bases. This CDR3 has 15 amino acids. Germline CDR1 is ENHRY and CDR2 is SYGVKD. J lost 4 bases, V lost 0 bases, and 4 bases had no gene match. The CDR3 DNA sequence: TGTGCCATCAGTGAGTCGGCTAGCGGGGTTTACGAGCAGTACTTC. Protein: CAISESASGVYEQYF.

V and J are TRBV7-8 and TRBJ1-1; 7 positions match TRBD1. The ends lost 2 bases at V and 1 base at J; junction bases unmatched: 1. CDR1 SGHVS and CDR2 FQNEAQ come from the germline V gene. The CDR3 loop spans 14 amino acids. The CDR3 bases are TGTGCCAGCAGCTTAAGACAGGGGAACACTGAAGCTTTCTTT. Translated, it gives CASSLRQGNTEAFF.

V usage is TRBV5-4 and J usage is TRBJ2-1, with D maybe TRBD1 (6 bases). Germline values: CDR1 SGHNT, CDR2 YYREEE (reference sequence). V dropped 6 bases and J dropped 0 bases, with 13 bases sitting between them. This CDR3 region has 15 residues. The CDR3 coding sequence is TGTGCCAGCATCTTAAAGGGGGACTCCTACAATGAGCAGTTCTTC. Protein sequence: CASILKGDSYNEQFF. Drawing the rest from reference TRBV5-4 and TRBJ2-1, the complete variable domain is ETGVTQSPTHLIKTRGQQVTLRCSSQSGHNTVSWYQQALGQGPQFIFQYYREEENGRGNFPPRFSGLQFPNYSSELNVNALELDDSALYLCASILKGDSYNEQFFGPGTRLTVL.